This entry is about one TCR beta chain. What it binds is unknown. The germline gives CDR1 MGHRA, CDR2 YSYEKL. V was cut by 4 bases and J by 5 bases, with 11 bases left in between. There are 13 residues in the CDR3. Primers for the PCR totalled 60 Vbeta and 13 Jbeta. Some clones are missing from TCRdb's copy, which holds only in-frame ones; the method was immunoSEQ multiplex PCR. The sample has 95,000 to 150,000 clones, 55% to 75% seen once. This record comes from a study of cytomegalovirus exposure and HLA in healthy donors. Regarding the study as a whole: Association of roughly 18,000 TCR beta sequences with HLA alleles was found at 0.05 false discovery rate in a later analysis.

Donors had nominal health at sampling but likely had unrecorded immune exposures. This chain connects TRBV4-1 to TRBJ2-5; D gene unclear. The clonotype was recovered from a man aged 25 to 45 in good health and CMV-seronegative. Material for sequencing was PBMCs. In nucleotides, the CDR3 is TGCGCCAGCAGCCGGGCCACAGCCGAGACCCAGTACTTC. Residues: CASSRATAETQYF.